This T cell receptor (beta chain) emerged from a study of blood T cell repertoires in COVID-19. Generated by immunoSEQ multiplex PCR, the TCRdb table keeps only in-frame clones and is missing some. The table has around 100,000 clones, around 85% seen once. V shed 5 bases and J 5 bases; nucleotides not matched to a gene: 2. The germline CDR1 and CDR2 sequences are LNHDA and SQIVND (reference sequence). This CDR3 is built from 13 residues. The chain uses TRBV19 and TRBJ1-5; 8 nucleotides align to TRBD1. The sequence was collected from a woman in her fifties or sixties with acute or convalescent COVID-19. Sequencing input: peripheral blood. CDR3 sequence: CASSGTGYQPQHF. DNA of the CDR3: TGTGCCAGTAGTGGGACAGGTTATCAGCCCCAGCATTTT.